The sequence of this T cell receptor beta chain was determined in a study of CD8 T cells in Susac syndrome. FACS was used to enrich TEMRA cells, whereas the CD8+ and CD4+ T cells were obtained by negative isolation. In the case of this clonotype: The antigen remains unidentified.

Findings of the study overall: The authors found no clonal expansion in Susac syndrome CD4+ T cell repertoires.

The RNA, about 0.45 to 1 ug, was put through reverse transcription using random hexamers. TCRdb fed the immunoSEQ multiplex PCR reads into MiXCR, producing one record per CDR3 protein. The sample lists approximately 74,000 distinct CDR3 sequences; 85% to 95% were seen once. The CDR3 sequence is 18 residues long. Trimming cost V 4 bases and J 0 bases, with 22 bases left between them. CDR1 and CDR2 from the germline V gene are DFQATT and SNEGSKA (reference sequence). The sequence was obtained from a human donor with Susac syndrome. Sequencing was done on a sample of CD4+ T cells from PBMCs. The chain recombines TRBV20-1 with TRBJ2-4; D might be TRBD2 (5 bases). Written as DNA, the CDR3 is TGCAGTGCTAAACAGAACCGGCGCGGGTCGGTAGCCAAAAACATTCAGTACTTC. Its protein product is CSAKQNRRGSVAKNIQYF.